These T cell receptor beta chains were read from a single sample in a study of T cells in Graves' hyperthyroidism and ophthalmopathy. MiXCR was run by TCRdb on the multiplex PCR reads, yielding one entry per CDR3 protein. The sample lists around 540,000 distinct CDR3 sequences, roughly 16% occurring once. The sample comprised blood. The origin of the receptors is a woman aged 25 to 39 with Graves' ophthalmopathy. Both conserved end residues are part of each CDR3. D genes are given only for firm matches. Size is omitted from some rows. Given values are once, few, many or a class for expanded clones.

clone size	V gene	D gene	J gene	CDR3 DNA	CDR3 protein
few	TRBV29-1	NA	TRBJ2-3	TGCAGCGTTGAGACGGACCACATCACCACAGATACGCAGTATTTT	CSVETDHITTDTQYF
many	TRBV3-1	NA	TRBJ1-1	TGTGCCAGCAGCCAAGATCGTATCAGTGAAGCTTTCTTT	CASSQDRISEAFF
NA	TRBV12-3/TRBV12-4	TRBD2	TRBJ2-1	TGTGCCAGCAGTCCTCAAGCGGGACTCTTCGTTGAGCAGTTCTTC	CASSPQAGLFVEQFF
many	TRBV11-3	NA	TRBJ2-5	TGTGCCAGCAGCTTAGATCGTGGGTCTGAGACCCAGTACTTC	CASSLDRGSETQYF
many	TRBV18	NA	TRBJ2-1	TGTGCCAGCTCACCAGGGGAGAATGAGCAGTTCTTC	CASSPGENEQFF
NA	TRBV28	NA	TRBJ1-5	TGTGCCAGCTGTAGATCCGGGACCCCGGGCCATCAGCCCCAGCATTTT	CASCRSGTPGHQPQHF
many	TRBV11-2	NA	TRBJ1-3	TGTGCCAGCAGCTTATTCGGAAGTCTAGCCGGAAACACCATATATTTT	CASSLFGSLAGNTIYF
NA	TRBV9	NA	TRBJ2-1	TGTGCCAGCAGGCGCTACGAAGGTGAGAATGAGCAGTTCTTC	CASRRYEGENEQFF
many	TRBV20-1	TRBD1	TRBJ2-5	TGCAGTGCTAGACCCTTTGACAGGGAAGAGACCCAGTACTTC	CSARPFDREETQYF
NA	TRBV5-6	NA	TRBJ2-3	TGTGCCAGCAGCTTGGCCGGGAGCATGACAGATACGCAGTATTTT	CASSLAGSMTDTQYF
many	TRBV28	NA	TRBJ2-1	TGTGCCAGCAAAAGGACTTATGAGCAGTTCTTC	CASKRTYEQFF
many	TRBV12-3/TRBV12-4	TRBD2	TRBJ2-1	TGTGCCAGCAGTTTTCGGCAGCTTCTAGCGGGAGGTATCAATGAGCAGTTCTTC	CASSFRQLLAGGINEQFF
few	TRBV30	NA	TRBJ1-6	TGTGCCTGGAGTCCTCCGGGGAGGGCTTCACCCCTCCACTTT	CAWSPPGRASPLHF
NA	TRBV24-1	NA	TRBJ2-7	TGTGCCACTTCAATGGGGGCTAGGGAGCAGTACTTC	CATSMGAREQYF
many	TRBV5-1	TRBD1	TRBJ2-7	TGCGCCAGCAGCACGGGACAGGGAGCTGGGCACGAGCAGTACTTC	CASSTGQGAGHEQYF
NA	TRBV7-8	TRBD2	TRBJ2-7	TGTGCCAGCAGCTTAAGGGCTCCGCTAGGAAGCGGGGCCTACGAGCAGTACTTC	CASSLRAPLGSGAYEQYF
NA	TRBV7-3	TRBD2	TRBJ2-1	TGTGCCAGCAGCTTAATTGGCGGGAGGGCCTGGAATGAGCAGTTCTTC	CASSLIGGRAWNEQFF
few	TRBV4-2	NA	TRBJ2-1	TGTGCCAGCAGCACTCTAGCTTCCAATGAGCAGTTCTTC	CASSTLASNEQFF
few	TRBV9	TRBD1	TRBJ1-1	TGTGCCAGCAGCGTACACAGGGGGGACACTGAAGCTTTCTTT	CASSVHRGDTEAFF
few	TRBV7-9	NA	TRBJ1-2	TGTGCCAGCAGCTTAGAAATACGGACTCGTGGCTACACCTTC	CASSLEIRTRGYTF
once	TRBV6-1	NA	TRBJ2-1	TGTGCGACATGGGCAGTCTCCTACAATGAGCAGTTCTTC	CATWAVSYNEQFF
many	TRBV6-2/TRBV6-3	TRBD2	TRBJ2-1	TGTGCCAGCAGCGTAGCGGGAGTTTCCGATGAGCAGTTCTTC	CASSVAGVSDEQFF
few	TRBV11-2	TRBD2	TRBJ2-7	TGTGCCAGCAGCGCCGGACTAGCGGGAGGCTCCTACGAGCAGTACTTC	CASSAGLAGGSYEQYF
NA	TRBV20-1	TRBD2	TRBJ2-1	TGCAGTGCTATGACTAGCGGGGCTCTCAATGAGCAGTTCTTC	CSAMTSGALNEQFF
NA	TRBV7-9	NA	TRBJ2-7	TGTGCCAGCAGCTTACCCGACACCGCCTACGAGCAGTACTTC	CASSLPDTAYEQYF
few	TRBV19	NA	TRBJ2-2	TGTGCCAGTAGTATTAAGGTCTGGAGGGAGTCCAACACCGGGGAGCTGTTTTTT	CASSIKVWRESNTGELFF
many	TRBV20-1	NA	TRBJ2-7	TGCAGTGCCAGCTCCGGGACGGCGGACGCCGAGCAGTACTTC	CSASSGTADAEQYF
NA	TRBV24-1	TRBD2	TRBJ2-3	TGTGCCACCAGTGATCCAGGACTAGAGGCAGATACGCAGTATTTT	CATSDPGLEADTQYF
many	TRBV20-1	NA	TRBJ2-1	TGCAGTGCTAGAGGAGCGGCTGTTACCTACAATGAGCAGTTCTTC	CSARGAAVTYNEQFF
many	TRBV19	NA	TRBJ2-1	TGTGCCAGTACTGATCAGGAGCTTAACAATGAGCAGTTCTTC	CASTDQELNNEQFF
few	TRBV19	TRBD1	TRBJ1-1	TGTGCCAGTAGTAACAGGGGGCGGACTGAAGCTTTCTTT	CASSNRGRTEAFF
many	TRBV6-6	NA	TRBJ2-7	TGTGCCAGCAGTTACTCGAAGCGAGGATACGAGCAGTACTTC	CASSYSKRGYEQYF
NA	TRBV19	NA	TRBJ2-7	TGTGCCAGTAGTATAGCTCCGACAGGTGAGCACGAGCAGTACTTC	CASSIAPTGEHEQYF
few	TRBV25-1	TRBD1	TRBJ2-1	TGTGCCAGCAGTGATACACCGGGACAGGGCTACAATGAGCAGTTCTTC	CASSDTPGQGYNEQFF
many	TRBV6-6	TRBD1	TRBJ1-5	TGTGCCAGCAGTTACGCGACAGGGAAGGGGAGCAATCAGCCCCAGCATTTT	CASSYATGKGSNQPQHF
few	TRBV6-1	NA	TRBJ2-5	TGTGCCAGCAGTTTAAAGGTCCAACGGGAGACCCAGTACTTC	CASSLKVQRETQYF
NA	TRBV5-1	TRBD1	TRBJ2-7	TGCGCCAGCAGCCCTTCGACAGGGAGCCCCTACGAGCAGTACTTC	CASSPSTGSPYEQYF
NA	TRBV13	NA	TRBJ1-3	TGTGCCAGCAGCTTACCGGGCCCCGCGTCCGGAAACACCATATATTTT	CASSLPGPASGNTIYF
many	TRBV5-1	NA	TRBJ2-3	TGCGCCAGCATTTCCTTCCCCCAGGCTGGGAGGACAGATACGCAGTATTTT	CASISFPQAGRTDTQYF
many	TRBV28	NA	TRBJ2-7	TGTGCCAGCAGTTTGGTAGGGGACTCACCTTACGAGCAGTACTTC	CASSLVGDSPYEQYF
many	TRBV20-1	NA	TRBJ1-4	TGCAGTGCTAGGTATCAGGACCCTCCTAATGAAAAACTGTTTTTT	CSARYQDPPNEKLFF
few	TRBV24-1	TRBD2	TRBJ2-1	TGTGCCACCAGTGACCCTAGACTAGCGGGAGTGGATGAGCAGTTCTTC	CATSDPRLAGVDEQFF
many	TRBV12-3/TRBV12-4	NA	TRBJ1-2	TGTGCCAGCGGTCATAACTATGGCTACACCTTC	CASGHNYGYTF
NA	TRBV29-1	NA	TRBJ2-2	TGCAGCGTGGGGCGGCTGGGCACCGGGGAGCTGTTTTTT	CSVGRLGTGELFF
NA	TRBV20-1	NA	TRBJ1-3	TGCAGTGCTAGAGATCTGGGAGGTTCCGGAAACACCATATATTTT	CSARDLGGSGNTIYF
NA	TRBV20-1	NA	TRBJ2-7	TGCAGTGCAGAGGGGGAGGACCGAACCTACGAGCAGTACTTC	CSAEGEDRTYEQYF
NA	TRBV10-3	TRBD1	TRBJ1-5	TGTGCCACCTCCACAGGGGACAGGGGCAATCAGCCCCAGCATTTT	CATSTGDRGNQPQHF
few	TRBV19	TRBD2	TRBJ2-1	TGTGCCAGTAAATGGGCTAGCGGGAGTATCAATGAGCAGTTCTTC	CASKWASGSINEQFF
many	TRBV13	TRBD2	TRBJ2-1	TGTGCCAGCAGCAAAGAATTATTGACTAGCGGGAGGGACAATGAGCAGTTCTTC	CASSKELLTSGRDNEQFF
NA	TRBV20-1	NA	TRBJ2-1	TGCAGTGCTACCCCGGGGGTACCTGAGCAGTTCTTC	CSATPGVPEQFF